Below, 16 T cell receptor beta chains from the same sample are listed, as sequenced in a study of T cell changes during pregnancy in multiple sclerosis. The table came from immunoSEQ multiplex PCR; TCRdb's copy has only in-frame clones and leaves some out. Found here are more than 35,000 clones, about 90% of them singletons; the top ten hold approximately 0.5%. Here the sequenced sample was CD4+ T cells from peripheral blood mononuclear cells, taken in the second trimester of pregnancy. The receptor source for this set is a female donor with multiple sclerosis, enrolled in a pregnancy study.

This clone has just one count. The V gene is TRBV19, the J gene TRBJ2-2; no firm D call. This CDR3 is 12 amino acids long. Trimming left V 5 bases short and J 8 bases short, with 9 bases between. Germline V gene lookup returns CDR1 LNHDA and CDR2 SQIVND (reference sequence). CDR3 bases: TGTGCCAGTAGTCCCGCTATAGGGGAGCTGTTTTTT. Translated, it gives CASSPAIGELFF.

The genes are TRBV18 and TRBJ2-7, with unresolved D. CDR1 and CDR2 (germline): KGHSH, LQKENI. This CDR3 region has 14 residues. With 1 base removed from V and 2 bases from J, the gap between germline ends came to 9 bases. Here the CDR3 DNA reads TGTGCCAGCTCACCACGTGTGAGTACCTACGAGCAGTACTTC. This encodes CASSPRVSTYEQYF.

The V and J genes are TRBV9 and TRBJ2-3; perhaps TRBD2 as D (6 bases). The germline V and J ends were trimmed by 3 bases and 1 base, with 15 bases remaining between them. Germline CDR1 is SGDLS and CDR2 is YYNGEE. This CDR3 has 16 amino acids. The CDR3 region is CASSATLATGTDTQYF. The CDR3 nucleotides are TGTGCCAGCAGCGCAACCCTAGCGACCGGCACAGATACGCAGTATTTT.

The genes are TRBV6-5 and TRBJ1-1, with D uncertain. Trimming took off 6 bases at V and 1 base at J, with 12 bases between the two ends. The CDR3 extends over 14 amino acids. CDR1 is MNHEY and CDR2 is SVGAGI in the germline V gene. CDR3 nucleotide sequence: TGTGCCAGCAGCCCCAGGTTGGGGAACACTGAAGCTTTCTTT. This codes for CASSPRLGNTEAFF.

The V call is TRBV10-3, the J call TRBJ1-1, with unresolved D. V was shortened by 0 bases and J by 1 base, with 9 bases between the two germline ends. There are 15 residues in the CDR3. In germline, CDR1 is ENHRY, CDR2 SYGVKD. The CDR3 DNA reads as TGTGCCATCAGTGAGTCGGAGGGCCCGAACACTGAAGCTTTCTTT. Translating gives CAISESEGPNTEAFF.

This rearrangement joins TRBV2 to TRBJ2-7, with a possible D match to TRBD2 (6 bases). CDR1 is SNHLY, CDR2 FYNNEI, per germline. The CDR3 extends over 16 amino acids. The germline V and J ends were trimmed by 7 bases and 0 bases, with 19 bases remaining between them. As DNA, the CDR3 is TGTGCCAGCACCTCCTCCGGGACTCAGAGCTCCTACGAGCAGTACTTC. It yields the protein CASTSSGTQSSYEQYF.

The rearrangement joins TRBV30 to TRBJ1-2, with D possibly matching TRBD1 (6 bases). CDR1 is GTSNPN, CDR2 SVGIG, per germline (reference sequence). The length of the CDR3 is 13 residues. V was trimmed by 6 bases and J by 4 bases, leaving 15 bases between them. In DNA, the CDR3 is TGTGCCTGCGCAGAACAGGGTACCTATGGCTACACCTTC. It codes for CACAEQGTYGYTF.

This clone was recorded once. This rearrangement joins TRBV6-5 to TRBJ2-2; perhaps TRBD1 as D (5 bases). The CDR3 spans 13 residues. Trimming stripped 7 bases from V and 5 bases from J, with 11 bases between. Per germline, CDR1 MNHEY and CDR2 SVGAGI. The CDR3 nucleotides are TGTGCCAGCACGGACAAAGTAACCGGGGAGCTGTTTTTT. It yields the protein CASTDKVTGELFF.

V is TRBV5-1 and J is TRBJ2-2; no definite D call. Trimming removed 7 bases at V and 1 base at J, with 14 bases between. The CDR3 is 15 amino acids. CDR1 and CDR2 from the germline V gene are SGHRS and YFSETQ. This CDR3 reads CASQAVFGNTGELFF. DNA of the CDR3: TGCGCCAGCCAAGCCGTGTTCGGGAACACCGGGGAGCTGTTTTTT.

The CDR3 spells CSVNRGQAEAFF. As DNA, the CDR3 is TGCAGCGTCAACAGGGGGCAGGCTGAAGCTTTCTTT. V usage is TRBV29-1 and J usage is TRBJ1-1, with 9 nucleotides matching TRBD1. Germline V gene sequence: CDR1 SQVTM, CDR2 ANQGSEA. Unmatched junction bases numbered 5, after V lost 6 bases and J lost 6 bases. The CDR3 runs 12 residues.

This sequence joins TRBV7-2 and TRBJ2-1; 9 nucleotides align to TRBD1. The CDR3 runs 16 residues. V was pared by 5 bases and J by 1 base, with 6 bases of the junction left unmatched. The germline V gene has CDR1 SGHTA and CDR2 FQGNSA. CDR3 in DNA: TGTGCCAGCAGCCCCTGGACAGGGGCATCCTACAATGAGCAGTTCTTC. Protein sequence: CASSPWTGASYNEQFF.

CDR3 coding DNA: TGTGCCAGCAGTTACTCCTCGACAGGGGATAATGGCTACACCTTC. The encoded protein is CASSYSSTGDNGYTF. The rearrangement joins TRBV6-5 to TRBJ1-2, with 8 positions matching TRBD1. The germline V gene encodes CDR1 MNHEY and CDR2 SVGAGI. This CDR3 comprises 15 residues. J was trimmed by 6 bases and V by 0 bases; bases with no gene match: 6.

This rearrangement joins TRBV27 to TRBJ2-7; TRBD2 matches at 11 bases. Germline values: CDR1 MNHEY, CDR2 SMNVEV (reference sequence). The CDR3 consists of 16 residues. J was trimmed by 3 bases and V by 3 bases; bases with no gene match: 7. The CDR3 loop reads CASSFAGTSGDYEQYF. The CDR3 coding sequence is TGTGCCAGCAGTTTCGCGGGGACTAGCGGAGACTACGAGCAGTACTTC.

This sequence joins TRBV28 and TRBJ2-7; possible D gene TRBD2, 6 bases. Trimming left V 5 bases short and J 6 bases short, with 14 bases between. The CDR3 has 13 amino acids. The germline gives CDR1 MDHEN, CDR2 SYDVKM. This CDR3 reads CASSSPAGVEQYF. The CDR3 DNA reads TGTGCCAGCAGTAGTCCAGCGGGCGTCGAGCAGTACTTC.

V is TRBV14 and J is TRBJ2-1; the D gene is possibly TRBD2 (6 bases). Trimming removed 0 bases from V and 11 bases from J, with 11 bases in between. There are 13 residues in the CDR3. From germline, CDR1 is SGHDN and CDR2 FVKESK. This CDR3 is CASSQDFGGKQFF. The CDR3 nucleotides are TGTGCCAGCAGCCAAGATTTTGGAGGGAAGCAGTTCTTC.

This clone was detected a few times. The J gene is TRBJ2-1, the V gene TRBV6-4, with 8 nucleotides matching TRBD2. Trimming removed 0 bases from V and 6 bases from J; junction bases left unmatched: 4. The germline V gene has CDR1 MRHNA and CDR2 SNTAGT. The CDR3 is 15 amino acids. DNA for the CDR3: TGTGCCAGCAGTGACTCGACCAGCGGGAGCAATGAGCAGTTCTTC. Translated, it gives CASSDSTSGSNEQFF.